Shown below are 16 T cell receptor beta chains from a single sample sequenced in a study of CXCR3-negative and CXCR3-positive naive CD8 T cells (dated by TCRdb to about 2019). The study at large found these results: Compared with CXCR3-negative naive cells, CXCR3-positive naive cells had TRB CDR3s with higher hydrophobicity (lower Kidera factor 4), lower energy, and higher strength and volume indices.

The reads were generated on a NextSeq 550. The Human TCR Profiling Kit (MiLaboratory) was used to prepare UMI-labeled 5' RACE TRB cDNA libraries. TCRdb reprocessed the raw reads; every CDR3 protein sequence is a single record, and DNA is not supplied. The sample table records around 84,000 distinct CDR3 sequences. Together, the top ten hold roughly 0.89% of the sample. These receptors have no identified antigens. Sequencing was carried out using naive CXCR3+ CD8+ T cells from blood. The cell subset or site label for this specimen denotes: CD45RO-CCR7+CD27+CD95- naive CD8+ T cells expressing CXCR3 (TNR3+). All receptors derive from a human donor in good health. Some clones in this sample may be carry-over from other donors' samples.

This chain connects TRBV5-1 to TRBJ2-1; the D call from TCRdb, TRBD2, cannot be confirmed without DNA. This CDR3 comprises 18 residues. Germline V gives CDR1 SGHRS, CDR2 YFSETQ. CDR3 sequence reads: CASSLEASGRSWFDEQFF.

The rearrangement links TRBV2 to TRBJ2-1; the D gene TCRdb calls, TRBD1, cannot be checked with no DNA. The CDR3 has 13 residues. Germline V CDR1 and CDR2: SNHLY, FYNNEI. This chain's CDR3 is CASSEAGGNEQFF.

The chain uses TRBV6-2 or TRBV6-3 and TRBJ2-3; TCRdb's D call of TRBD2 is untestable without DNA. Germline V gene lookup returns CDR1 MNHEY and CDR2 SVGEGT. This CDR3 is 15 amino acids long. The CDR3 sequence: CASTLAGADTDTQYF.

The chain employs TRBV6-5 and TRBJ2-1; TCRdb gives TRBD2 as the D gene, but with no DNA this cannot be confirmed. This CDR3 contains 17 residues. CDR1 MNHEY and CDR2 SVGAGI come from the germline V gene. The CDR3 protein is CASSYTETAGSYNEQFF.

The chain couples TRBV4-1 to TRBJ2-1; TCRdb's assignment of TRBD1 cannot be checked, as there is no DNA. Germline V CDR1 and CDR2: MGHRA, YSYEKL. This CDR3 contains 14 residues. The chain's CDR3 is CASSQETGYNEQFF.

This CDR3 reads CASSYTLRWTGATYNEQFF. This chain joins TRBV6-6 and TRBJ2-1; no DNA is available, so the TRBD2 call from TCRdb remains unchecked. Germline CDR1 is MNHNY and CDR2 is SVGAGI (reference sequence). The CDR3 sequence is 19 residues long.

This sequence joins TRBV29-1 and TRBJ2-2; TCRdb's assignment of TRBD1 cannot be checked, as there is no DNA. Looked up from germline, CDR1 is SQVTM and CDR2 is ANQGSEA. This CDR3 region has 12 residues. The CDR3: CSVEARPWELFF.

This rearrangement joins TRBV7-9 to TRBJ1-1. Germline-derived CDR1 and CDR2 are SEHNR and FQNEAQ (reference sequence). This CDR3 region has 13 residues. The CDR3 is CASSPGGSFEAFF. The whole variable domain, filled in from reference TRBV7-9 and TRBJ1-1, reads DTGVSQNPRHKITKRGQNVTFRCDPISEHNRLYWYRQTLGQGPEFLTYFQNEAQLEKSRLLSDRFSAERPKGSFSTLEIQRTEQGDSAMYLCASSPGGSFEAFFGQGTRLTVV.

This rearrangement joins TRBV7-2 to TRBJ2-7. CDR3 length: 16 residues. From germline, CDR1 is SGHTA and CDR2 FQGNSA. The CDR3 here is CASSLAGVGWNYEQYF.

This chain connects TRBV13 to TRBJ1-1; TCRdb indicates TRBD1, and absent DNA this call remains unverified. CDR1 and CDR2 (germline): PRHDT, FYEKMQ (reference sequence). The CDR3 extends over 14 amino acids. The CDR3 here is CASSLRDKNTEAFF. The full variable domain, its missing parts supplied by reference TRBV13 and TRBJ1-1, is AAGVIQSPRHLIKEKRETATLKCYPIPRHDTVYWYQQGPGQDPQFLISFYEKMQSDKGSIPDRFSAQQFSDYHSELNMSSLELGDSALYFCASSLRDKNTEAFFGQGTRLTVV.

J is TRBJ1-6 and V is TRBV15; TCRdb's D gene call, TRBD1, goes unchecked for lack of DNA. This CDR3 comprises 17 residues. The V gene's germline CDR1 is LNHNV and CDR2 YYDKDF (reference sequence). CDR3 protein: CATSRGDLRDSNSPLHF.

J is TRBJ2-5 and V is TRBV3-1. The CDR3 has 15 residues. The V gene's germline CDR1 is LGHDT and CDR2 YNNKEL (reference sequence). The CDR3 sequence is CASSQALASLETQYF.

The chain recombines TRBV5-1 with TRBJ2-3; TCRdb names TRBD2, which stays unverified in the absence of DNA. The CDR3 spans 16 residues. Germline values: CDR1 SGHRS, CDR2 YFSETQ. The CDR3 sequence is CASSLETSRGADTQYF.

The chain has TRBV28 and TRBJ2-1; with no DNA, the TCRdb D assignment of TRBD1 cannot be verified. Germline assignment: CDR1 MDHEN and CDR2 SYDVKM. The CDR3 has 15 amino acids. The CDR3 sequence: CASSLSPRQGNEPFF.

This rearrangement joins TRBV7-9 to TRBJ1-1; TCRdb lists TRBD1, though no DNA is available to test this call. Germline V CDR1 and CDR2: SEHNR, FQNEAQ (reference sequence). This CDR3 comprises 15 residues. The CDR3 is CASSTYRGPNTEAFF.

V gene TRBV28 combines with J gene TRBJ2-1; TCRdb selects TRBD2, and the lack of DNA leaves this call unchecked. Germline V gives CDR1 MDHEN, CDR2 SYDVKM. This CDR3 has 17 amino acids. Here the CDR3 reads CASSLFGGVPTHNEQFF.